These 4 T cell receptor beta chains share one sample of origin, sequenced in a study of cytomegalovirus exposure and HLA in healthy donors (dated by TCRdb to the late 2010s). Library method: the immunoSEQ multiplex PCR assay. For the multiplex PCR, a mixture combining 60 forward primers for TCR Vbeta segments and 13 reverse primers for TCR Jbeta segments was used. TCRdb's version of the immuneACCESS table is confined to in-frame rearrangements and falls short of the full clone set. An unresolved V gene accounts for under half of the shortfall where checked; the remainder is of unknown origin. This sample is represented by 130,000 or so clones; about 78% of them were singletons. The ten largest account for under 5.5% of the sample. The sequenced sample was PBMCs. The receptors come from a man in his fifties in good health and CMV-seropositive.

This chain links TRBV6-5 with TRBJ1-1; 8 nucleotides line up with TRBD1. The CDR3 extends over 15 amino acids. Germline assignment: CDR1 MNHEY and CDR2 SVGAGI. Unmatched junction bases numbered 8, after V lost 4 bases and J lost 4 bases. As DNA, the CDR3 is TGTGCCAGCAGTTCAGCAGGGGGCTTAGGCACTGAAGCTTTCTTT. Translated: CASSSAGGLGTEAFF.

The chain couples TRBV27 to TRBJ2-3, with TRBD2 matching over 13 bases. CDR3 length: 15 amino acids. The germline V gene has CDR1 MNHEY and CDR2 SMNVEV (reference sequence). V shed 5 bases, J shed 4 bases, and the junction held 3 bases outside the gene matches. CDR3 in amino acids: CASSGGLAGPDTQYF. The CDR3 DNA follows: TGTGCCAGCAGTGGGGGACTAGCGGGACCAGATACGCAGTATTTT.

This clone was observed a handful of times. This chain connects TRBV11-2 to TRBJ2-2; the D gene is possibly TRBD1 (5 bases). Germline CDR1 and CDR2: SGHAT and FQNNGV. This CDR3 is 16 amino acids long. The germline V and J ends were trimmed by 5 bases and 2 bases, with 15 bases remaining between them. CDR3 DNA: TGTGCCAGCAGCCACCCAACAGGCGCTAACACCGGGGAGCTGTTTTTT. This gives the protein CASSHPTGANTGELFF.

The rearrangement joins TRBV7-9 to TRBJ2-3; TRBD1 is a possible D gene (5 bases). Germline values: CDR1 SEHNR, CDR2 FQNEAQ (reference sequence). V was shortened by 5 bases and J by 6 bases, with 15 bases between the two germline ends. The CDR3 is 14 amino acids. The CDR3 is CASSLQVVGDTQYF. The CDR3 DNA is TGTGCCAGCAGCCTACAGGTTGTAGGTGATACGCAGTATTTT. The complete variable domain, with remaining parts taken from reference TRBV7-9 and TRBJ2-3, reads DTGVSQNPRHKITKRGQNVTFRCDPISEHNRLYWYRQTLGQGPEFLTYFQNEAQLEKSRLLSDRFSAERPKGSFSTLEIQRTEQGDSAMYLCASSLQVVGDTQYFGPGTRLTVL.